This note documents a single T cell receptor beta chain sequence. Antigen: not known. Germline loops: CDR1 SGHAT, CDR2 FQNNGV. This CDR3 has 15 amino acids. V was cut by 0 bases and J by 7 bases, with 16 bases left in between. This record belongs to a study of neoadjuvant anti-PD-1 for oral cavity cancer. Study observations and caveats: TCR analyses covered only a few patients per response group.

Sequencing used immunoSEQ multiplex PCR; TCRdb keeps in-frame clones, though not all of them. Of several thousand clones in the sample, approximately 60% were seen once. This receptor was taken from a person aged 40-85 years with oral cavity squamous cell carcinoma. The chain uses TRBV11-2 and TRBJ2-7, with D possibly TRBD1 on 6 matching bases. The specimen comprised tumor tissue, sampled before nivolumab (anti-PD-1) treatment. In nucleotides, the CDR3 is TGTGCCAGCAGCTTAGACGGGACACCCGTCTCTGAGCAGTACTTC. It yields the protein CASSLDGTPVSEQYF.